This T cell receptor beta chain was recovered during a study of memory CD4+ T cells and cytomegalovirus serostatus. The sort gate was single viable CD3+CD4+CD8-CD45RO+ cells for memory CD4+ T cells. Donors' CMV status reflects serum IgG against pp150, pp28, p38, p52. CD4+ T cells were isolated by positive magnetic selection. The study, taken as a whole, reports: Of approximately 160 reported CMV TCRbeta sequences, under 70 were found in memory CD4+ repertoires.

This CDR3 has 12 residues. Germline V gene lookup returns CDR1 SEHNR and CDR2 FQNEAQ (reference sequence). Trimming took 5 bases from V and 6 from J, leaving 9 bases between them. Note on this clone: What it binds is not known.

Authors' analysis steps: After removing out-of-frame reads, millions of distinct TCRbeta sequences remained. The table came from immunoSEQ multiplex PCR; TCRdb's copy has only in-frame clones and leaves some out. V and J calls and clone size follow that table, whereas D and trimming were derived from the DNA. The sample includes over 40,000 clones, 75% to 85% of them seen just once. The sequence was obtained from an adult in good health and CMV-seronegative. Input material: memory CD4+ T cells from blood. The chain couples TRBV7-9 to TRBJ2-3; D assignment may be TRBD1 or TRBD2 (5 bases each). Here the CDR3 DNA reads TGTGCCAGCAGCCGCGAGGGGGATACGCAGTATTTT. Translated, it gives CASSREGDTQYF.